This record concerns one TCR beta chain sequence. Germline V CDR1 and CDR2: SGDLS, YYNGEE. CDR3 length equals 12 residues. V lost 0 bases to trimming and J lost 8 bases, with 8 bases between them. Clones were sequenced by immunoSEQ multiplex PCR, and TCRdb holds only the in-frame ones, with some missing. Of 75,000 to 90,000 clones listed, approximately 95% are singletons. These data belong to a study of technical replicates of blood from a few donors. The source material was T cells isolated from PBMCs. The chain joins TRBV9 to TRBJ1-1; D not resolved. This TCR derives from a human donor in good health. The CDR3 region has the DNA TGTGCCAGCAGCGTAGAAAGAGGAGAAGCTTTCTTT. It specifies CASSVERGEAFF.